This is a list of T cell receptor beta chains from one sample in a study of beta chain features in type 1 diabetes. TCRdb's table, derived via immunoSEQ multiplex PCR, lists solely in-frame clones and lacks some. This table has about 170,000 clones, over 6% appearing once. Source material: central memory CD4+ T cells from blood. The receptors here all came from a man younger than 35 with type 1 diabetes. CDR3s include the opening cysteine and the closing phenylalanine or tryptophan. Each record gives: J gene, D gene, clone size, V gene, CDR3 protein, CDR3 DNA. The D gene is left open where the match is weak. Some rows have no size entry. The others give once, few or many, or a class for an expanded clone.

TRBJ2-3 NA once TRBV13 CASSSRRGPGGTDTQYF TGTGCCAGCAGCTCCCGCCGGGGACCGGGGGGCACAGATACGCAGTATTTT
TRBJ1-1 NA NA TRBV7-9 CASSQQGTGTEAFF TGTGCCAGCAGCCAACAGGGAACTGGGACTGAAGCTTTCTTT
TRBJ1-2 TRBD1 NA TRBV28 CASSSPGQFNYGYTF TGTGCCAGCAGTTCCCCGGGACAGTTTAACTATGGCTACACCTTC
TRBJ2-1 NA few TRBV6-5 CASSSDWNEQFF TGTGCCAGCAGTTCGGACTGGAATGAGCAGTTCTTC
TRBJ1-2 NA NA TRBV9 CASSVGRANYGYTF TGTGCCAGCAGCGTAGGCAGGGCTAACTATGGCTACACCTTC
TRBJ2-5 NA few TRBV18 CASSPVEGAQETQYF TGTGCCAGCTCACCCGTGGAAGGGGCCCAAGAGACCCAGTACTTC
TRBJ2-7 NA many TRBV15 CATSRESGESSYEQYF TGTGCCACCAGCAGAGAAAGCGGAGAAAGCTCCTACGAGCAGTACTTC
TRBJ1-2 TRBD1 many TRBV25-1 CARTGTTGYTF TGTGCCAGGACAGGGACAACGGGCTACACCTTC
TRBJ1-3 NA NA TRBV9 CASSVGASGNTIYF TGTGCCAGCAGCGTAGGAGCCTCTGGAAACACCATATATTTT
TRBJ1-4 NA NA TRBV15 CATSRDRGATNEKLFF TGTGCCACCAGCAGAGATCGGGGGGCAACTAATGAAAAACTGTTTTTT
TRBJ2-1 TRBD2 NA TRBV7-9 CAGIKGTSGTPEQFF TGTGCCGGCATCAAAGGGACTAGCGGGACCCCTGAGCAGTTCTTC
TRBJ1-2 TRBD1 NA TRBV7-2 CASSKGQGYGYTF TGTGCCAGCAGCAAAGGACAGGGCTATGGCTACACCTTC
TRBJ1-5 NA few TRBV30 CAWSVQRLFRQGNQPQHF TGTGCCTGGAGTGTACAGAGATTGTTCCGACAGGGCAATCAGCCCCAGCATTTT
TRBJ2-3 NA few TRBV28 CASSLSGGRDTQYF TGTGCCAGCAGTTTAAGTGGGGGGAGAGATACGCAGTATTTT
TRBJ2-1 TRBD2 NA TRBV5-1 CASSYSGSREGEQFF TGCGCCAGCAGCTATAGCGGGAGCAGGGAGGGTGAGCAGTTCTTC
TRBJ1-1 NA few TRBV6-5 CASSTLGRNTEAFF TGTGCCAGCAGTACCCTGGGGCGAAACACTGAAGCTTTCTTT
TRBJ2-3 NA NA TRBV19 CASRSLGDTQYF TGTGCCAGTAGATCCCTCGGGGATACGCAGTATTTT
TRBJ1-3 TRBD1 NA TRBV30 CASDRGFSGNTIYF TGTGCTTCGGACAGGGGATTCTCTGGAAACACCATATATTTT
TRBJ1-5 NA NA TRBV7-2 CASSLGGGGNQPQHF TGTGCCAGCAGCTTAGGTGGGGGAGGAAATCAGCCCCAGCATTTT
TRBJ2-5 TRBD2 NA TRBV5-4 CASSLLQLAGGETQYF TGTGCCAGCAGCTTGCTCCAACTAGCGGGGGGAGAGACCCAGTACTTC
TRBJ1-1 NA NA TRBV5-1 CASSLKGPNTEAFF TGCGCCAGCAGCTTAAAGGGGCCTAACACTGAAGCTTTCTTT
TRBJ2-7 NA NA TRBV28 CASMASSYEQYF TGTGCCAGCATGGCAAGCTCCTACGAGCAGTACTTC
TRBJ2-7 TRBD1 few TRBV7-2 CASSFGPDREIYEQYF TGTGCCAGCAGCTTCGGCCCGGACAGGGAGATCTACGAGCAGTACTTC
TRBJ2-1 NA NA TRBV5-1 CASSKTSNNEQFF TGCGCCAGCAGCAAGACTAGTAACAATGAGCAGTTCTTC
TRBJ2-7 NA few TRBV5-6 CASSLGQTSSYEQYF TGTGCCAGCAGCTTGGGGCAGACAAGCTCCTACGAGCAGTACTTC
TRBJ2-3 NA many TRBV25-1 CASSELGSPTDTQYF TGTGCCAGCAGTGAATTGGGTAGCCCCACAGATACGCAGTATTTT
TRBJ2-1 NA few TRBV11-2 CASSGRVPGGYNEQFF TGTGCCAGCAGCGGCAGGGTTCCGGGTGGCTACAATGAGCAGTTCTTC
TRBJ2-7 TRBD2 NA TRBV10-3 CAINAGGSWQYF TGTGCCATCAACGCGGGGGGGAGCTGGCAGTACTTC
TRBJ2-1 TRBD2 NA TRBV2 CASTATSGRAGEQFF TGTGCCAGCACTGCGACTAGCGGGAGGGCGGGTGAGCAGTTCTTC
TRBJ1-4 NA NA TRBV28 CASSLSPGSEKLFF TGTGCCAGCAGTTTATCTCCGGGGAGTGAAAAACTGTTTTTT
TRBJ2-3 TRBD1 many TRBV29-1 CSVAAGGTTDTQYF TGCAGCGTTGCGGCAGGGGGAACCACAGATACGCAGTATTTT
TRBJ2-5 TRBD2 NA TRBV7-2 CASSYRLGGETQYF TGTGCCAGCAGCTACCGTTTGGGAGGGGAGACCCAGTACTTC
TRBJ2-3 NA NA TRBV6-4 CASSVNRADTQYF TGTGCCAGCAGTGTAAACCGAGCAGATACGCAGTATTTT
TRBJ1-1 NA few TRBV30 CACRQEQTEAFF TGTGCCTGCCGACAGGAACAAACTGAAGCTTTCTTT
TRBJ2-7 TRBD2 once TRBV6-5 CASKSVAGGGYEQYF TGTGCCAGCAAGAGTGTAGCGGGGGGAGGGTACGAGCAGTACTTC
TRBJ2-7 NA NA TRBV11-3 CASSSRAPYEQYF TGTGCCAGCAGCTCCAGGGCCCCCTACGAGCAGTACTTC
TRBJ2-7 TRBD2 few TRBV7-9 CASSPRLRTSGRINEQYF TGTGCCAGCAGCCCCAGACTGAGGACTAGCGGGAGGATCAACGAGCAGTACTTC
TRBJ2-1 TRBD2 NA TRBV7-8 CASSLGGGGALYNEQFF TGTGCCAGCAGCTTAGGAGGCGGGGGGGCGCTTTACAATGAGCAGTTCTTC
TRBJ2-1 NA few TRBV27 CASSSADTSSYNEQFF TGTGCCAGCAGTTCCGCGGACACGTCATCCTACAATGAGCAGTTCTTC
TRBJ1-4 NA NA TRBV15 CATSSQGQGEKLFF TGTGCCACCAGCAGTCAGGGTCAGGGTGAAAAACTGTTTTTT
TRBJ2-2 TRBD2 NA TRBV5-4 CASSRGLAGVTGELFF TGTGCCAGCAGCCGCGGACTAGCGGGAGTCACCGGGGAGCTGTTTTTT
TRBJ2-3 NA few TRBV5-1 CASSLGSAGLTDTQYF TGCGCCAGCAGCTTGGGATCGGCGGGGCTCACAGATACGCAGTATTTT
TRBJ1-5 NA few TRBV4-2 CASSQDMTVGNQPQHF TGTGCCAGCAGCCAAGATATGACAGTTGGCAATCAGCCCCAGCATTTT
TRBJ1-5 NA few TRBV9 CASSVAPAYSNQPQHF TGTGCCAGCAGCGTAGCCCCCGCCTATAGCAATCAGCCCCAGCATTTT
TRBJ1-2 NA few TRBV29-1 CSVTTEPYGYTF TGCAGCGTCACGACAGAGCCCTATGGCTACACCTTC
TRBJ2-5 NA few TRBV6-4 CASAETQETQYF TGTGCCAGTGCGGAGACCCAAGAGACCCAGTACTTC
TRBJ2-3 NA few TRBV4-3 CASSQDREAGFTDTQYF TGCGCCAGCAGCCAAGATCGGGAAGCGGGTTTCACAGATACGCAGTATTTT
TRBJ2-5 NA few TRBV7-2 CASSSLQETQYF TGTGCCAGCAGCTCCCTACAAGAGACCCAGTACTTC
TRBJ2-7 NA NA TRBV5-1 CASSLGTESYEQYF TGCGCCAGCAGCTTGGGGACAGAGAGCTACGAGCAGTACTTC
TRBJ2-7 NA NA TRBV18 CASSPTPDYEQYF TGTGCCAGCTCTCCCACACCCGACTACGAGCAGTACTTC
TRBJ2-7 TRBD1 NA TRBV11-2 CASSRARGPYEQYF TGTGCCAGCAGCCGCGCCAGGGGGCCCTACGAGCAGTACTTC
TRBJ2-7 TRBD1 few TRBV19 CASSLGDSSSYEQYF TGTGCCAGTAGTCTCGGGGACAGTAGCTCCTACGAGCAGTACTTC
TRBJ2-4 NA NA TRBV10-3 CAISDMGGPIQYF TGTGCCATCAGTGATATGGGGGGTCCCATTCAGTACTTC
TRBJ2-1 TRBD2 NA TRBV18 CASSPSQASGATYNEQFF TGTGCCAGCTCACCAAGTCAGGCTAGCGGTGCTACCTACAATGAGCAGTTCTTC
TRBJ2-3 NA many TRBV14 CASSQGRGVWDTQYF TGTGCCAGCAGCCAAGGGAGGGGCGTTTGGGATACGCAGTATTTT